These 16 T cell receptor beta chains share one sample of origin, sequenced in a study of T cell changes during pregnancy in multiple sclerosis. The table came from immunoSEQ multiplex PCR; TCRdb's copy has only in-frame clones and leaves some out. The sample has some 50,000 clones; about 91% are singletons. The specimen was CD4+ T cells from peripheral blood mononuclear cells, collected in the second trimester of pregnancy. The receptors were gathered from a female donor with multiple sclerosis, enrolled in a pregnancy study.

V usage is TRBV7-6 and J usage is TRBJ1-4; a possible D gene is TRBD1 (5 bases). This CDR3 spans 16 amino acids. CDR1 is SGHVS and CDR2 is FNYEAQ in the germline V gene. V lost 5 bases and J 3 bases, leaving 16 bases between the germline ends. The CDR3 spells CASSLASDNSNEKLFF. DNA for the CDR3: TGTGCCAGCAGCCTCGCTTCGGACAACTCTAATGAAAAACTGTTTTTT.

This sequence joins TRBV30 and TRBJ2-7; no clear D gene. CDR3 length: 13 residues. Germline V gene data show CDR1 as GTSNPN and CDR2 as SVGIG (reference sequence). The V and J ends lost 5 bases and 2 bases respectively, with 13 bases between them. The CDR3 coding sequence is TGTGCCTGGGTGGGCGCGACACCCTACGAGCAGTACTTC. Its translation: CAWVGATPYEQYF.

The V gene is TRBV18, the J gene TRBJ2-3; 14 nucleotides line up with TRBD2. V lost 2 bases to trimming and J lost 3 bases; unmatched junction nucleotides: 4. In germline, CDR1 is KGHSH, CDR2 LQKENI. The CDR3 length is 17 residues. The CDR3 sequence is CASSPWTSGGNTDTQYF. In nucleotides, the CDR3 is TGTGCCAGCTCACCATGGACTAGCGGGGGGAATACAGATACGCAGTATTTT.

The chain links TRBV5-5 to TRBJ2-3; TRBD2 matches at 12 bases. The germline gives CDR1 SGHKS, CDR2 YYEKEE (reference sequence). CDR3 length: 17 residues. Trimming removed 5 bases from V and 3 bases from J; junction bases left unmatched: 10. The chain's CDR3 is CASRLLAGGGGTDTQYF. CDR3 nucleotide sequence: TGTGCCAGCAGGCTACTAGCGGGAGGAGGTGGGACAGATACGCAGTATTTT. The entire variable domain, with the rest obtained from reference TRBV5-5 and TRBJ2-3, is as follows: DAGVTQSPTHLIKTRGQQVTLRCSPISGHKSVSWYQQVLGQGPQFIFQYYEKEERGRGNFPDRFSARQFPNYSSELNVNALLLGDSALYLCASRLLAGGGGTDTQYFGPGTRLTVL.

This chain links TRBV19 with TRBJ1-3; D is possibly TRBD1 (6 bases). Germline CDR1 reads LNHDA; CDR2 reads SQIVND (reference sequence). This CDR3 contains 16 residues. Trimming stripped 5 bases from V and 1 base from J, with 15 bases between. The CDR3 sequence is CASSPRGGASGNTIYF. CDR3 in DNA: TGTGCCAGTAGTCCGCGAGGGGGGGCTTCTGGAAACACCATATATTTT.

The rearrangement uses TRBV29-1 and TRBJ2-2, with TRBD2 matching over 8 bases. With 3 bases clipped from V and 2 bases from J, the junction kept 2 bases outside the gene matches. Per germline, CDR1 SQVTM and CDR2 ANQGSEA. This CDR3 region has 14 residues. The CDR3 region is CSVEAGGNTGELFF. Written as DNA, the CDR3 is TGCAGCGTTGAGGCGGGAGGAAACACCGGGGAGCTGTTTTTT.

This chain joins TRBV18 and TRBJ2-1; no reliable D call. Germline V gene sequence: CDR1 KGHSH, CDR2 LQKENI. The V gene lost 6 bases and the J gene lost 7 bases, with 7 bases spanning the gap. The CDR3 sequence is 11 residues long. The DNA of the CDR3 is TGTGCCAGCTCCCCCAGTAATGAGCAGTTCTTC. Amino acid sequence: CASSPSNEQFF. Drawing the rest from reference TRBV18 and TRBJ2-1, the complete variable domain is NAGVMQNPRHLVRRRGQEARLRCSPMKGHSHVYWYRQLPEEGLKFMVYLQKENIIDESGMPKERFSAEFPKEGPSILRIQQVVRGDSAAYFCASSPSNEQFFGPGTRLTVL.

This chain links TRBV6-1 with TRBJ1-6; D unclear. Trimming removed 2 bases at V and 9 bases at J, with 8 bases between. Germline V gives CDR1 MNHNS, CDR2 SASEGT. CDR3 length: 13 residues. The CDR3 DNA reads TGTGCCAGCAGTGAAATTGAGGTTTCACCCCTCCACTTT. Its protein is CASSEIEVSPLHF.

The chain recombines TRBV4-2 with TRBJ2-7; no definite D call. Germline V gene data show CDR1 as LGHNA and CDR2 as YNFKEQ. This CDR3 comprises 16 residues. Trimming removed 4 bases at V and 2 bases at J, with 18 bases between. CDR3 region: CASSPQVQAIPYEQYF. CDR3 nucleotide sequence: TGTGCCAGCAGCCCCCAGGTCCAGGCAATTCCCTACGAGCAGTACTTC.

The CDR3 region is CASSPTSGETQYF. The CDR3 nucleotides are TGTGCCAGCAGCCCCACCTCTGGCGAGACCCAGTACTTC. V is TRBV7-3 and J is TRBJ2-5; no reliable D call. The CDR3 totals 13 residues. The V gene lost 5 bases and the J gene lost 5 bases, with 12 bases spanning the gap. Germline CDR1 reads SGHTA; CDR2 reads FQGTGA.

The rearrangement uses TRBV4-1 and TRBJ2-2; D perhaps matches TRBD2 (7 bases). The CDR3 has 15 residues. Germline V lookup: CDR1 MGHRA, CDR2 YSYEKL. The V gene lost 1 base and the J gene lost 7 bases, with 13 bases spanning the gap. The CDR3 loop reads CASSQAGGFVGELFF. CDR3 DNA: TGCGCCAGCAGCCAAGCGGGGGGCTTCGTCGGGGAGCTGTTTTTT.

V gene TRBV11-2 combines with J gene TRBJ2-7; 11 positions match TRBD2. This CDR3 spans 14 amino acids. In germline, CDR1 is SGHAT, CDR2 FQNNGV. Trimming at V came to 5 bases and at J to 3 bases, leaving 3 bases not matched to a gene. CDR3 nucleotide sequence: TGTGCCAGCAGCGGTAGCGGGAGGGACTACGAGCAGTACTTC. Translating gives CASSGSGRDYEQYF.

The V and J genes are TRBV2 and TRBJ1-4; 7 positions agree with TRBD1. Trimming took 4 bases from V and 8 from J; bases not matched to a gene: 4. CDR1 and CDR2 from the germline V gene are SNHLY and FYNNEI. This CDR3 is built from 13 residues. CDR3: CASSGDSQEKLFF. The CDR3 region has the DNA TGTGCCAGCAGTGGGGACAGCCAGGAAAAACTGTTTTTT.

The genes are TRBV10-2 and TRBJ2-3; perhaps TRBD2 as D (5 bases). The ends were cut back, 6 bases at V and 3 bases at J, with 10 bases in the middle. Germline loops: CDR1 WSHSY, CDR2 SAAADI. This CDR3 comprises 13 residues. The CDR3 loop reads CASRSGVTDTQYF. The CDR3 nucleotides read TGCGCCAGCAGGTCCGGGGTAACAGATACGCAGTATTTT.

V gene TRBV6-1 combines with J gene TRBJ2-7, with 11 bases identical to TRBD2. Germline values: CDR1 MNHNS, CDR2 SASEGT. V gave up 9 bases and J gave up 6 bases; unmatched junction bases: 10. There are 14 residues in the CDR3. CDR3 sequence (DNA): TGTGCCAGTGGGATAAACCTAGCGGGGGGCGAGCAGTACTTC. Amino acids: CASGINLAGGEQYF.

This rearrangement joins TRBV11-2 to TRBJ1-1; tentative D call: TRBD1 (6 bases). Per germline, CDR1 SGHAT and CDR2 FQNNGV. V gave up 1 base and J gave up 5 bases, with 20 bases separating them. CDR3 length: 17 amino acids. The CDR3 region has the DNA TGTGCCAGCAGCTTAGTAGGGACAAAAAACTGGTTTACTGAAGCTTTCTTT. Translated: CASSLVGTKNWFTEAFF.